This T cell receptor beta chain appears in the sequencing data of a study of response to subunit inactivated influenza vaccine. Study-wide results and caveats: Authors suggested each seasonal flu vaccination may recruit only limited numbers of new T cells.

The CDR3 has 15 residues. Germline lookup yields CDR1 SGHRS and CDR2 YFSETQ. V shed 0 bases and J 6 bases; nucleotides not matched to a gene: 2. TCRdb recomputed calls from the RT-PCR reads with MiXCR, one row per CDR3 protein. The sample includes more than 700,000 distinct CDR3 sequences, over 20% of them seen just once. This clonotype was seen many times. Its antigen remains unknown. The material sequenced was PBMCs from blood, taken around 5 days after vaccination. V and J are TRBV5-1 and TRBJ2-1, with 11 bases matching TRBD2. The clonotype originates from a man aged 45 to 65 who received an inactivated influenza vaccine. The CDR3 coding sequence is TGCGCCAGCAGCTTGGATCTAGCGGGAGGCAATGAGCAGTTCTTC. This translates into CASSLDLAGGNEQFF.